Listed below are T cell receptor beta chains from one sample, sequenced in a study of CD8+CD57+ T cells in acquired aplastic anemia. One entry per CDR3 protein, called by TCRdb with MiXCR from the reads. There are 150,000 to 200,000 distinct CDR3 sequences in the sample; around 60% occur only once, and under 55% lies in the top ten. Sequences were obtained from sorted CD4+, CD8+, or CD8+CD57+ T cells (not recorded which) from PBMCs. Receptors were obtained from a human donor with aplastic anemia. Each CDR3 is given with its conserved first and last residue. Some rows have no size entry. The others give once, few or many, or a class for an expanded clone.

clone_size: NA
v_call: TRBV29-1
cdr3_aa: CSVEDLAGGRGVRSSYEQYF

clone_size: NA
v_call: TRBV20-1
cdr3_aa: CSARARTGENSPLHF

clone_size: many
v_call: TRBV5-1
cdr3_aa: CASSLDWPSGGPGTDTQYF

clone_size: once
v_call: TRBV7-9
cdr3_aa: CASSPRYGTDTQYF

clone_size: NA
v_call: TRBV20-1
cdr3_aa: CSAKQGNYGYTF

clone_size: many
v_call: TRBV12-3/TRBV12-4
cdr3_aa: CASSLRFGGGGSEETQYF

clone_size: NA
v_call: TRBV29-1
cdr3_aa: CSAGTAPGTEAFFGYTF

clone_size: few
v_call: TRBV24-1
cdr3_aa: CATSDSEEDTQYF

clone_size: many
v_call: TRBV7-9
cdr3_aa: CASRGLAGVTGELFF

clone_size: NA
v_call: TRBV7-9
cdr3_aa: CASGAGTSAGELFF

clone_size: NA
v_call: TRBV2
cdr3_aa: CASSEDSRNSPLYF

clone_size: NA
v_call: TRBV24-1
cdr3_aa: CATSEWTEGRADTQYF

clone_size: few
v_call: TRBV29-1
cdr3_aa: CSVKARGRASPPNTGELFF

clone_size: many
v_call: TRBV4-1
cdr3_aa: CASSQDRQGATEAFF

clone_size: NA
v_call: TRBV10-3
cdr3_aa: CASGWASWRGRQETQYF

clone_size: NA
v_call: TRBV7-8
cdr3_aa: CASRTGTSGGLITDTQYF

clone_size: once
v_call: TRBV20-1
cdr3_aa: CSAPDRSSYNSPLHF

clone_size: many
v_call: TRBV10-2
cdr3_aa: CASGHAGQGYYGYTF

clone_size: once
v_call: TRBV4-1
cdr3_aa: CASSQDEGEGYGYEQYF

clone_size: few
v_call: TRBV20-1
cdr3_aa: CSARETYNSPLHF

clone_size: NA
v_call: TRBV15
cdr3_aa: CATSLGLADEQYF

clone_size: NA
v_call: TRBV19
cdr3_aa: CASSTSVRQTQYF

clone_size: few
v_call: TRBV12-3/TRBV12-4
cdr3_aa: CASSLQGGEGETQYF

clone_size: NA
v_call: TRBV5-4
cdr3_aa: CASSLEGTYEQYF

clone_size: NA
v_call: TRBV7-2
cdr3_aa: CASSLSLEGYTF

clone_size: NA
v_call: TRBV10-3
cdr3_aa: CAIMDNSYEQYF

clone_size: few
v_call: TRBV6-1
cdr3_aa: CASSESPDRVYGYTF

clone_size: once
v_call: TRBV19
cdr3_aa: CASSIPRDRGKQFF

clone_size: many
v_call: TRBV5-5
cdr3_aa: CASSLGLSSYNEQFF

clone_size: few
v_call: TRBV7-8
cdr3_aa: CASSHGIGAYEQYF

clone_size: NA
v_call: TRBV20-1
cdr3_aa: CSARAIGGETQYF

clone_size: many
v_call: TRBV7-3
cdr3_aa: CASSQTGGYGYTF

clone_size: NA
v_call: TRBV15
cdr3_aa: CATSGRGGGETQYF

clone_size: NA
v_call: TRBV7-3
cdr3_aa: CASSEGGGVGTDTQYF

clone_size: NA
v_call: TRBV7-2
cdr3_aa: CASSQGRFTGNF

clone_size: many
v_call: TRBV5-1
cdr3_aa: CASSFTNTIYF

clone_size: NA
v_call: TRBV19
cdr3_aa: CASGRDRVQPQHF

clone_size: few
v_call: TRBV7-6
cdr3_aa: CASSPTMSTNEKLFF

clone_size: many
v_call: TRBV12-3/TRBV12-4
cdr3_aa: CASSWLENYGYTF

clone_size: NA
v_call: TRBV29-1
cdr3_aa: CSVAQESSYNEQFF

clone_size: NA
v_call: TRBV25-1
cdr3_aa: CASSGATGDRAGSSYNEQFF

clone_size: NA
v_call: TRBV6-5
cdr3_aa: CASRLAGGPVYEQYF

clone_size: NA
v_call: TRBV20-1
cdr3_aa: CSARGPAYNEQFF

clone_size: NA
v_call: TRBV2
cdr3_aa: CASSEGGQGWQPQHF

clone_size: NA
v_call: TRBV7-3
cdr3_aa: CASRPPRSERGQTVDEQFF

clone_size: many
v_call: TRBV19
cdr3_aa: CASSIPLYQPQHF

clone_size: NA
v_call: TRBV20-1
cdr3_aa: CSARVSGVEHGYTF

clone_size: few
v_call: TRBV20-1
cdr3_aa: CSVRVGEVGEKLFF

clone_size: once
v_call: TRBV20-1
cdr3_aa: CSASPSGTGELFF

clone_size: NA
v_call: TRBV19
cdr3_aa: CASTPGDTEAFF

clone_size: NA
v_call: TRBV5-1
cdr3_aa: CASSSGGGNGDTQYF

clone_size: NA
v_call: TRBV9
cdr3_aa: CASSGGANMSTEAFF

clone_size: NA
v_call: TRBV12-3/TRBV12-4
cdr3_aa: CASSLEQAGNQPQHF

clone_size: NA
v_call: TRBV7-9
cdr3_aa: CASDQRGQGSYEQYF

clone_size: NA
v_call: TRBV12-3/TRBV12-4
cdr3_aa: CASSFGGNTIYF

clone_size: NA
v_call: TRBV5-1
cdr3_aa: CASSLGASGGNEQFF

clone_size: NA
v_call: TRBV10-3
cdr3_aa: CAISEAGGTYEQYFGPGTIYF